This T cell receptor (beta chain) came from a study of T cell responses to AZD1222 COVID-19 vaccine (dated by TCRdb to 2020 to 2022). Turning to the overall study: TCR sequencing covered over 230 trial participants: 200 to 210 given two doses of AZD1222 and 26 given two doses of MenACWY control vaccine. Enrollment into the trials was organized by age into subgroups of 18-55, 56-69 and 70-plus years, and those subgroups contained roughly 150, 30 and 60 TCR-sequenced participants, respectively.

Findings and caveats that apply to the study as a whole: Participants were mostly white British, with more females than males. The authors suggested clonal diversity may have been underestimated. Conclusions about previously exposed vaccinees were limited because only a handful of AZD1222 recipients were SARS-CoV-2 seropositive at baseline. No day 14 peak-response samples were available, so repertoires were characterized only after the peak T cell response. Reportedly, close to half of the unique spike-specific TCRs recognized epitopes lying outside the regions that are mutated in the B.1.351 and B.1.1.7 variants. CD4 TCRs associated with the vaccine covered the entire spike protein, and the dominant responses were in regions 160-218 and 743-854. A significant rise in spike-specific TCR breadth and depth was observed after two AZD1222 doses relative to day 0 and relative to MenACWY recipients. In the small 56-69-year group, the increase in depth fell short of significance, most likely because of low power.

The CDR3 regions of human TCRbeta chains were subjected to immunosequencing. As for the original processing: TCRs in the repertoires were matched against a reference library of SARS-CoV-2-specific TCRs that had been generated with the MIRA antigen-specificity platform. Breadth was defined as the fraction of unique TCRs that were SARS-CoV-2-associated. Depth was defined as the fraction of total T cells that were SARS-CoV-2-associated. Each spike-specific TCR was assigned to its reactive spike region and to a CD4 or CD8 class using the MIRA data. Log10-transformed breadth and depth values were compared by one-way ANOVA with Sidak's multiple comparisons tests. TCRdb's version of the immuneACCESS table is confined to in-frame rearrangements and falls short of the full clone set. An unresolved V gene accounts for under half of the shortfall where checked; the remainder is of unknown origin. V and J calls and clone size follow that table, whereas D and trimming were derived from the DNA. In all, the sample holds 84,000 or so clones, and about nine tenths of those were seen once. The ten largest account for 3% to 3.5% of the sample.

The cysteine opens and the phenylalanine closes a CDR3 of 14 amino acids. Only CDR3 DNA remains: 42 bases, in frame from the first base. The germline V gene sets CDR1 to SGDLS and CDR2 to YYNGEE. Trimming removed 5 bases from V and 0 bases from J, leaving 10 bases between the germline ends. Taken with the paper, the label for time point translates to: about 28 days (+/-7) after the second vaccine dose. Because spike-specific TCR depth and breadth did not differ between the two schedules, AZD1222 recipients who got a second dose at roughly 4 weeks were pooled with those who got a second dose at roughly 12 weeks. Vaccinee samples came from UK trials COV001 and COV002, including a single-blind randomized controlled phase 2/3 trial of AZD1222 (ChAdOx1 nCoV-19) in healthy adults. Trial participant PBMC samples were collected at day 0 and day 28 after the second dose for TCRbeta chain sequencing. Turning to this clone: It lacks a known antigen. Base quality data are lacking; no much larger clone is found one base away.

The rearrangement combines TRBV9 with TRBJ2-3; the D segment could be TRBD1, given 5 matching bases. Sequences were derived from peripheral blood, sampled 28 days after the second AZD1222 dose. The clonotype was recovered from an adult who received the AZD1222 COVID-19 vaccine. The DNA sequence follows: TGTGCCAGCAGTAGACAGCCTAGCACAGATACGCAGTATTTT. This yields the protein CASSRQPSTDTQYF. Where the CDR3 stops, the reference TRBV9 and TRBJ2-3 genes take over; the full variable domain is DSGVTQTPKHLITATGQRVTLRCSPRSGDLSVYWYQQSLDQGLQFLIQYYNGEERAKGNILERFSAQQFPDLHSELNLSSLELGDSALYFCASSRQPSTDTQYFGPGTRLTVL.